This T cell receptor beta chain originates from a study of blood T cell repertoires in COVID-19. Study-wide context: T cells, B-cell-depleted T cells, or PBMCs supplied cDNA or gDNA.

In the original workflow: Reference gene primer amplification in the assay estimated nucleated cell counts. Sequenced by immunoSEQ multiplex PCR; TCRdb stores in-frame clones only, minus some. Clone size and the V and J calls come from that table; the DNA yielded D and trimming. The sample carries fewer than 300,000 clones, over 75% recorded once. This CDR3 comprises 12 residues. Trimming cost V 11 bases and J 6 bases, with 13 bases left between them. CDR1 is LNHDA and CDR2 is SQIVND in the germline V gene (reference sequence). This receptor was taken from a human donor in a cohort sampled during active COVID-19. Sequenced sample: peripheral blood. This chain uses TRBV19 with TRBJ2-2, with D possibly being TRBD2 (5 bases). CDR3 sequence (DNA): TGTGCCTCTCTAGCCTGGCCCGGGGAGCTGTTTTTT. Translating it yields CASLAWPGELFF.